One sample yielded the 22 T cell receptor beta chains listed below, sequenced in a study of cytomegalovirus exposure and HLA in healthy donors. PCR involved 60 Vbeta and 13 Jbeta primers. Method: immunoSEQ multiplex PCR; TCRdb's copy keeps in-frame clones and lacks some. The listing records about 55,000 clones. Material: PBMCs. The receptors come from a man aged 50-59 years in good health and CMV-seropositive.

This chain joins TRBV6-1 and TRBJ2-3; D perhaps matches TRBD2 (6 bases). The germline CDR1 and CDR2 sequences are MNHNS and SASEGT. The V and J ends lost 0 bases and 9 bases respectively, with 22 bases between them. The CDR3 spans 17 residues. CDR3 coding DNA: TGTGCCAGCAGTGAAGCTGGAAACTTCCGGGGGATCGGCACGCAGTATTTT. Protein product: CASSEAGNFRGIGTQYF.

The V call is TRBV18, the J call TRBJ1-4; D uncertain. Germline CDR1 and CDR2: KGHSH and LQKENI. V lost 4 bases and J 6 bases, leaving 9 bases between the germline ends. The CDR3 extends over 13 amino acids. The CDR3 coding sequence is TGTGCCAGCTCACTGGACTGGGATGAAAAACTGTTTTTT. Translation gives CASSLDWDEKLFF.

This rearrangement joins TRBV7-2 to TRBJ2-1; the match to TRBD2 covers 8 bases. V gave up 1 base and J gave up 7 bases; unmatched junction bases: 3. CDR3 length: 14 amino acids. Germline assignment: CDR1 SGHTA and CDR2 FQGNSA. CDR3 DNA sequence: TGTGCCAGCAGCTTAGACGGGGGGGGGAATGAGCAGTTCTTC. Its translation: CASSLDGGGNEQFF. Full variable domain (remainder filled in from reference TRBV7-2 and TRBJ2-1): GAGVSQSPSNKVTEKGKDVELRCDPISGHTALYWYRQSLGQGLEFLIYFQGNSAPDKSGLPSDRFSAERTGGSVSTLTIQRTQQEDSAVYLCASSLDGGGNEQFFGPGTRLTVL.

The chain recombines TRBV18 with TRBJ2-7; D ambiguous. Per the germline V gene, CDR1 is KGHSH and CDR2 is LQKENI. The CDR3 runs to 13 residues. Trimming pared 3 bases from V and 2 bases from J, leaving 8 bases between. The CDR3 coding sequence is TGTGCCAGCTCACCGGGCGTAACCTACGAGCAGTACTTC. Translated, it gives CASSPGVTYEQYF.

The CDR3 protein is CSVVRETGAQTF. As DNA, the CDR3 is TGCAGCGTTGTGCGGGAGACAGGGGCCCAAACCTTC. The chain joins TRBV29-1 to TRBJ1-2; 8 bases line up with TRBD1. V dropped 4 bases and J dropped 14; count of bases not matched to a gene: 12. This CDR3 has 12 amino acids. Germline CDR1 is SQVTM and CDR2 is ANQGSEA.

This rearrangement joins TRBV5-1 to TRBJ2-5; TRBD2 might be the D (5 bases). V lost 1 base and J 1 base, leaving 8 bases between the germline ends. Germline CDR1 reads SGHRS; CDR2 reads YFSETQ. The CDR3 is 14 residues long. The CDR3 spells CASSLNAGQETQYF. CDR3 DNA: TGCGCCAGCAGCTTGAACGCGGGCCAAGAGACCCAGTACTTC.

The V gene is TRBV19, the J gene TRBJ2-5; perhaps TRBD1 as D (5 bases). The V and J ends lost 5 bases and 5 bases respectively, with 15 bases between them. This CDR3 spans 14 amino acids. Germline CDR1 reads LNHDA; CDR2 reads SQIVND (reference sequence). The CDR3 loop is CASSSAGLGETQYF. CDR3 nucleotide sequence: TGTGCCAGTAGTTCCGCAGGGTTGGGGGAGACCCAGTACTTC.

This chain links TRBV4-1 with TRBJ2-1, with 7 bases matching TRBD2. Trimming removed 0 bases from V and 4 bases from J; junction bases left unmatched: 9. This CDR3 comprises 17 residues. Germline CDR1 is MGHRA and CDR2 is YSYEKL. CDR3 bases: TGCGCCAGCAGCCAAGATGGTGGGGGAGGGGTATACAATGAGCAGTTCTTC. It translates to CASSQDGGGGVYNEQFF.

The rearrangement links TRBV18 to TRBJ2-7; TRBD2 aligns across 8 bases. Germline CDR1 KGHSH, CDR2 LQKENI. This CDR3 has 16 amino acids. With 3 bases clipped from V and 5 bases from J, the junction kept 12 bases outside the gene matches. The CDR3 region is CASSPGMGLGRDEQYF. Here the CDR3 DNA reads TGTGCCAGCTCACCCGGAATGGGGCTCGGGAGGGACGAGCAGTACTTC.

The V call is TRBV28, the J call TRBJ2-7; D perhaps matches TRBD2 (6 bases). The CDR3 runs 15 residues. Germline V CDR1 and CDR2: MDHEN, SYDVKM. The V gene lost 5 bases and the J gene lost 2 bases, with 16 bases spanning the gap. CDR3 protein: CASSTFGTRPYEQYF. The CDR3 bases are TGTGCCAGCAGTACTTTCGGGACTCGTCCCTACGAGCAGTACTTC.

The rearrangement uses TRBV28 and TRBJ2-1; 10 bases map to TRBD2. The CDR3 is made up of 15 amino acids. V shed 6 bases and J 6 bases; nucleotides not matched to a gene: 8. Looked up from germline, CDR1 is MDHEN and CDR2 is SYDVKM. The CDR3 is CASSRAGGPLNEQFF. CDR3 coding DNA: TGTGCCAGCAGCCGAGCGGGAGGGCCTCTCAATGAGCAGTTCTTC.

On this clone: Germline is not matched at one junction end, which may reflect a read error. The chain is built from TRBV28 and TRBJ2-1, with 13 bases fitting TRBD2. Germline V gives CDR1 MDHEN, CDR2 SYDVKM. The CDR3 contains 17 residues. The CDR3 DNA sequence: TGTGCCAGCAGTCCGGGACTAGCGGGAAACTCCGACAATGAGCAGTTCTTC. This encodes CASSPGLAGNSDNEQFF.

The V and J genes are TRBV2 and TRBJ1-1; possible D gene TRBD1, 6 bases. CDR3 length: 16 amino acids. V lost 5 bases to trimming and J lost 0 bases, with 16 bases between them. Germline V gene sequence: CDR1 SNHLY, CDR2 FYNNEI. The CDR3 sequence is CASSLPRGGLNTEAFF. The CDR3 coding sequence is TGTGCCAGCAGTCTCCCGAGGGGGGGTTTGAACACTGAAGCTTTCTTT.

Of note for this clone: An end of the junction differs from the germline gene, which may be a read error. The CDR3 here is CASSLDSQATQYF. The CDR3 nucleotides read TGTGCCAGCAGCCTGGACAGCCAAGCGACCCAGTACTTC. The chain is built from TRBV11-2 and TRBJ2-5; TRBD1 might be the D (6 bases). The CDR3 is made up of 13 amino acids. CDR1 SGHAT and CDR2 FQNNGV come from the germline V gene.

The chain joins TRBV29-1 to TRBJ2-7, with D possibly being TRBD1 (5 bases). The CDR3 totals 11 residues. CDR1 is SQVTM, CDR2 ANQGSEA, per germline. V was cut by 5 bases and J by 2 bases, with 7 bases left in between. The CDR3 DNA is TGCAGCGTTACAGGACCCTACGAGCAGTACTTC. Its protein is CSVTGPYEQYF.

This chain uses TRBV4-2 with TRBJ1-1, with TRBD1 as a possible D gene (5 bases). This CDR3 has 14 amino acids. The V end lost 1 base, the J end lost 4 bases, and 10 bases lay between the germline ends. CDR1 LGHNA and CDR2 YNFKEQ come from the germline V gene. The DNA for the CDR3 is TGTGCCAGCAGCCAAGGAATGGGGCCCACTGAAGCTTTCTTT. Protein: CASSQGMGPTEAFF.

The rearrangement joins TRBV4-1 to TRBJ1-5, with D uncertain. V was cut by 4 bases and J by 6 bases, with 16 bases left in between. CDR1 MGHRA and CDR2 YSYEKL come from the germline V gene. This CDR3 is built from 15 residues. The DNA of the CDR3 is TGCGCCAGCAGCCGCGTAAACAACGGAGGTCAGCCCCAGCATTTT. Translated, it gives CASSRVNNGGQPQHF.

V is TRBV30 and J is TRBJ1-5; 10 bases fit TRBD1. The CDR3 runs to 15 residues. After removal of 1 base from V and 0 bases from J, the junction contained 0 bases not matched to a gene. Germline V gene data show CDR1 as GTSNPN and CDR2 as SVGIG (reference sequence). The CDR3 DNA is TGTGCCTGGAGTGGACAGGGGGCTAGCAATCAGCCCCAGCATTTT. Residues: CAWSGQGASNQPQHF.

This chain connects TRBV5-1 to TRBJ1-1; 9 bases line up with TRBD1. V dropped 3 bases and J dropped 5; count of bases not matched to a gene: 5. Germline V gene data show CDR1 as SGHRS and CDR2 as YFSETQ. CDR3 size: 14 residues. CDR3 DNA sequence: TGCGCCAGCAGCTGGGACAGGGCTGCTACTGAAGCTTTCTTT. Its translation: CASSWDRAATEAFF. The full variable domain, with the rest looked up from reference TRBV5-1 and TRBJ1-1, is KAGVTQTPRYLIKTRGQQVTLSCSPISGHRSVSWYQQTPGQGLQFLFEYFSETQRNKGNFPGRFSGRQFSNSRSEMNVSTLELGDSALYLCASSWDRAATEAFFGQGTRLTVV.

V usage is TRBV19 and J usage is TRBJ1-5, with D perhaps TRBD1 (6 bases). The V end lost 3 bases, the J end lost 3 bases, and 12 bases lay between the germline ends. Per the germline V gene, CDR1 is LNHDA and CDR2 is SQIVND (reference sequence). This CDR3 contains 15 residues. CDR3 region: CASSIMRGANQPQHF. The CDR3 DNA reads TGTGCCAGTAGTATTATGCGGGGGGCCAATCAGCCCCAGCATTTT.

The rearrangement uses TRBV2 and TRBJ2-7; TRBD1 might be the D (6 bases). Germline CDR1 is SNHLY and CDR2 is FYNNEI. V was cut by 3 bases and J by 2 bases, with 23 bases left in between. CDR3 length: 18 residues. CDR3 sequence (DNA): TGTGCCAGCAGTGACGCCGACAGGTTCCGAATAAGCGCCTACGAGCAGTACTTC. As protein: CASSDADRFRISAYEQYF.

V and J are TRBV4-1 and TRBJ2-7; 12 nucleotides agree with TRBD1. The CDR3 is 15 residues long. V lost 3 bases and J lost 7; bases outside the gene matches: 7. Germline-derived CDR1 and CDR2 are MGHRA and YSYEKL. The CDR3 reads CASSQAGTGGREQYF. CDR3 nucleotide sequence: TGCGCCAGCAGCCAGGCCGGGACAGGGGGCAGGGAGCAGTACTTC.